These 16 T cell receptor beta chains were all obtained from the same sample, sequenced in a study of CD8 T cell repertoires and HIV-1 epitope variants. Clones were sequenced by immunoSEQ multiplex PCR, and TCRdb holds only the in-frame ones, with some missing. Of 4,000 or so clones listed, 60% to 75% were seen once; the top ten hold roughly 47%. Antigen specificity for these receptors is unknown. The specimen was cultured CD8+ T cells derived from PBMCs. These receptors were collected from a male donor with HIV.

This chain links TRBV19 with TRBJ1-2; D possibly corresponds to TRBD1 (5 bases). The V end was cut by 1 base, the J end by 6 bases, with 15 bases between. CDR3 length: 15 residues. CDR1 and CDR2 from the germline V gene are LNHDA and SQIVND (reference sequence). DNA for the CDR3: TGTGCCAGTAGTATAGGGCCCAGGGACCAGGATGGCTACACCTTC. Encoded protein: CASSIGPRDQDGYTF.

V is TRBV19 and J is TRBJ2-2; D may be TRBD1 (6 bases). Germline-derived CDR1 and CDR2 are LNHDA and SQIVND (reference sequence). The CDR3 is 15 amino acids. Trimming stripped 3 bases from V and 4 bases from J, with 12 bases between. Here the CDR3 reads CASSIHTGPTGELFF. The CDR3 DNA sequence: TGTGCCAGTAGTATCCACACAGGGCCCACCGGGGAGCTGTTTTTT.

The chain has TRBV6-5 and TRBJ2-7, with D possibly being TRBD1 (6 bases). Germline values: CDR1 MNHEY, CDR2 SVGAGI. The V and J ends lost 2 bases and 2 bases respectively, with 13 bases between them. This CDR3 spans 15 amino acids. CDR3 coding DNA: TGTGCCAGCAGTTACCAGGACAGTTTTACCTACGAGCAGTACTTC. It specifies CASSYQDSFTYEQYF.

V and J are TRBV5-8 and TRBJ2-1; TRBD2 aligns across 8 bases. CDR3 size: 16 residues. In germline, CDR1 is SGHTS, CDR2 YDEGEE. V trimming: 2 bases; J trimming: 5 bases; junction bases outside the gene matches: 9. CDR3 nucleotide sequence: TGTGCCAGCAGCTTTGTGGGACTAGATAGAGACAATGAGCAGTTCTTC. Protein product: CASSFVGLDRDNEQFF.

This clone was picked up a small number of times. The V call is TRBV28, the J call TRBJ2-7, with unresolved D. The CDR3 length is 13 residues. Trimming pared 4 bases from V and 6 bases from J, leaving 13 bases between. Germline V gene lookup returns CDR1 MDHEN and CDR2 SYDVKM. The CDR3 loop is CASSSRRQPEQYF. The CDR3 coding sequence is TGTGCCAGCAGTTCCCGCCGGCAGCCCGAGCAGTACTTC.

The V gene is TRBV30, the J gene TRBJ1-4; 8 bases align to TRBD1. CDR1 is GTSNPN and CDR2 is SVGIG in the germline V gene (reference sequence). The V and J ends lost 5 bases and 2 bases, in that order; junction bases with no gene match: 1. The CDR3 length is 13 residues. CDR3 DNA: TGTGCCTGGGGGACAGGTACTAATGAAAAACTGTTTTTT. Translated: CAWGTGTNEKLFF. The variable domain in full, with the rest retrieved from reference TRBV30 and TRBJ1-4, is SQTIHQWPATLVQPVGSPLSLECTVEGTSNPNLYWYRQAAGRGLQLLFYSVGIGQISSEVPQNLSASRPQDRQFILSSKKLLLSDSGFYLCAWGTGTNEKLFFGSGTQLSVL.

The chain recombines TRBV5-4 with TRBJ2-1; TRBD1 matches at 8 bases. Looked up from germline, CDR1 is SGHNT and CDR2 is YYREEE (reference sequence). V shed 5 bases and J 7 bases; nucleotides not matched to a gene: 11. The CDR3 totals 15 residues. The CDR3 loop is CASRPGQGTFNEQFF. CDR3 sequence (DNA): TGTGCCAGCAGACCAGGACAGGGAACATTTAATGAGCAGTTCTTC.

This chain connects TRBV5-4 to TRBJ2-2, with D possibly TRBD2 on 5 matching bases. The V and J ends lost 0 bases and 5 bases respectively, with 8 bases between them. The CDR3 consists of 14 residues. CDR1 and CDR2 from the germline V gene are SGHNT and YYREEE (reference sequence). CDR3 DNA sequence: TGTGCCAGCAGCTTGGCCACGGGGACCGGGGAGCTGTTTTTT. Residues: CASSLATGTGELFF.

The J gene is TRBJ2-2, the V gene TRBV5-4; possible D gene TRBD1, 7 bases. The CDR3 covers 16 residues. The germline V gene has CDR1 SGHNT and CDR2 YYREEE (reference sequence). Deletions cut 0 bases from V and 4 bases from J, with 13 bases between. The CDR3 spells CASSLARRGRTGELFF. As DNA, the CDR3 is TGTGCCAGCAGCTTGGCACGGAGGGGGCGCACCGGGGAGCTGTTTTTT.

This clone is deemed large. A read error may produce the germline difference seen at one junction end. The chain employs TRBV27 and TRBJ2-7; D tentatively fits TRBD1 or TRBD2 (5 bases each). Germline V gene data show CDR1 as MNHEY and CDR2 as SMNVEV (reference sequence). The CDR3 spans 16 residues. CDR3 in amino acids: CASSVSSGTVSYEQYF. The CDR3 DNA reads as TGTGCCAGCAGTGTATCCTCCGGGACGGTGTCCTACGAGCAGTACTTC.

In DNA form, the CDR3 reads TGCGCCAGCAGCCAAGATAGGGGGGAATTAAGAGAAGCTTTCTTT. The encoded protein is CASSQDRGELREAFF. The V and J genes are TRBV4-3 and TRBJ1-1; D may be TRBD1 (6 bases). Germline V gene lookup returns CDR1 LGHNA and CDR2 YSLEER. The length of the CDR3 is 15 residues. V dropped 0 bases and J dropped 8 bases, with 16 bases sitting between them.

The genes are TRBV6-6 and TRBJ2-6; D is uncertain. Trimming pared 6 bases from V and 9 bases from J, leaving 9 bases between. The germline V gene has CDR1 MNHNY and CDR2 SVGAGI (reference sequence). The CDR3 runs 12 residues. The CDR3 DNA is TGTGCCAGCAGCCCCTCGGGCAACGTCCTGACTTTC. This gives the protein CASSPSGNVLTF.

CDR3 region: CASSVGQGYNEQFF. In nucleotides, the CDR3 is TGTGCCAGCAGCGTGGGACAGGGCTACAATGAGCAGTTCTTC. The rearrangement links TRBV7-7 to TRBJ2-1; TRBD1 matches 9 bases. This CDR3 contains 14 residues. V was pared by 5 bases and J by 3 bases, with 2 bases of the junction left unmatched. CDR1 and CDR2 from the germline V gene are SSHAT and FNYEAQ (reference sequence).

This clone appeared a few times. The chain uses TRBV11-2 and TRBJ2-7; TRBD2 matches 7 bases. The CDR3 totals 17 residues. The junction had 10 bases not matched to a gene; V was cut back by 2 bases and J by 0 bases. Per germline, CDR1 SGHAT and CDR2 FQNNGV. The chain's CDR3 is CASSLLWLAESSYEQYF. In DNA form, the CDR3 reads TGTGCCAGCAGCTTATTATGGCTAGCGGAGAGCTCCTACGAGCAGTACTTC.

The chain has TRBV6-6 and TRBJ2-1; 10 nucleotides align to TRBD2. Trimming took 6 bases from V and 9 from J; bases not matched to a gene: 14. CDR3 length: 16 residues. CDR1 is MNHNY, CDR2 SVGAGI, per germline (reference sequence). The CDR3 nucleotides read TGTGCCAGCAGCCCTCCAAATAGCGGGGGGTCGGGTGAGCAGTTCTTC. Its translation: CASSPPNSGGSGEQFF.

The chain is built from TRBV5-8 and TRBJ2-3, with a weak D call TRBD2 (6 bases). Trimming left V 3 bases short and J 6 bases short, with 23 bases between. Germline lookup yields CDR1 SGHTS and CDR2 YDEGEE. CDR3 length equals 17 residues. The CDR3: CASSSRVTGGIRDTQYF. CDR3 DNA sequence: TGTGCCAGCAGCTCGAGGGTCACTGGAGGGATTAGGGATACGCAGTATTTT.